Presented here are 17 T cell receptor beta chains from one specimen sequenced in a study of blood T cell repertoires in COVID-19 (dated by TCRdb to 2018 to 2021). Library generation was performed with the immunoSEQ multiplex PCR assay. The table was pulled from immuneACCESS by TCRdb, which kept in-frame rearrangements only. Such tables lose some clones; where checked, under half of the loss comes from unresolved V genes, and the rest has no known cause. The sample has a few hundred thousand clones on record, almost 90% of them singletons. The ten largest clones capture around 11% of the sample. What was sequenced was peripheral blood. These receptors were collected from a woman in her thirties with COVID-19, enrolled during active disease.

The V and J genes are TRBV6-5 and TRBJ2-7, with 10 bases identical to TRBD2. Germline V gives CDR1 MNHEY, CDR2 SVGAGI. The CDR3 sequence is 14 residues long. With V trimmed by 6 bases and J by 6 bases, 8 bases remained unmatched. CDR3 in DNA: TGTGCCAGCAGGGGGAGCGGGAGGGCCTTCGAGCAGTACTTC. Amino acid sequence: CASRGSGRAFEQYF.

The V call is TRBV5-1, the J call TRBJ1-1, with TRBD1 matching over 7 bases. The V gene's germline CDR1 is SGHRS and CDR2 YFSETQ. The CDR3 consists of 15 residues. The V segment lost 4 bases and the J segment 1 base; nucleotides outside the gene matches: 7. The CDR3 bases are TGCGCCAGCAGCAACCGGGACAGAGGGAACACTGAAGCTTTCTTT. The encoded protein is CASSNRDRGNTEAFF. The full variable domain, with the rest looked up from reference TRBV5-1 and TRBJ1-1, is KAGVTQTPRYLIKTRGQQVTLSCSPISGHRSVSWYQQTPGQGLQFLFEYFSETQRNKGNFPGRFSGRQFSNSRSEMNVSTLELGDSALYLCASSNRDRGNTEAFFGQGTRLTVV.

This chain joins TRBV20-1 and TRBJ2-7; 8 bases agree with TRBD1. The trim removed 3 bases at V and 3 bases at J, leaving 10 bases unmatched. This CDR3 is 15 amino acids long. Germline CDR1 DFQATT, CDR2 SNEGSKA (reference sequence). This chain's CDR3 is CSASSGQAPFYEQYF. CDR3 DNA sequence: TGCAGTGCTAGTTCGGGACAGGCCCCTTTCTACGAGCAGTACTTC.

The rearrangement uses TRBV19 and TRBJ1-1; D gene ambiguous. The CDR3 covers 13 residues. Germline V gene data show CDR1 as LNHDA and CDR2 as SQIVND (reference sequence). Trimming left V 5 bases short and J 0 bases short, with 7 bases between. The CDR3 coding sequence is TGTGCCAGTAGTTTCTATGTGAACACTGAAGCTTTCTTT. Its protein product is CASSFYVNTEAFF.

The genes are TRBV10-1 and TRBJ2-5; 7 nucleotides agree with TRBD1. Germline CDR1 is WNHNN and CDR2 is SYGVQD (reference sequence). The junction had 8 bases not matched to a gene; V was cut back by 8 bases and J by 2 bases. The CDR3 is made up of 14 amino acids. The CDR3 sequence: CASPQDRRQETQYF. For the CDR3, the DNA is TGCGCCAGCCCCCAGGACAGGCGTCAAGAGACCCAGTACTTC.

This chain connects TRBV6-5 to TRBJ2-7; TRBD2 agrees at 10 bases. Germline values: CDR1 MNHEY, CDR2 SVGAGI. The CDR3 is made up of 15 amino acids. With V trimmed by 6 bases and J by 6 bases, 11 bases remained unmatched. The CDR3 DNA reads TGTGCCAGCAGACCCCTAGCGGGAGCGGACCTCGAGCAGTACTTC. Protein: CASRPLAGADLEQYF.

This rearrangement joins TRBV5-4 to TRBJ2-5; no firm D call. Germline V gene lookup returns CDR1 SGHNT and CDR2 YYREEE (reference sequence). V was cut by 6 bases and J by 1 base, with 7 bases left in between. The CDR3 sequence is 12 residues long. CDR3 DNA: TGTGCCAGCACCTCAGGCCAAGAGACCCAGTACTTC. Translation gives CASTSGQETQYF.

The rearrangement links TRBV7-2 to TRBJ1-3; D ambiguous. V dropped 4 bases and J dropped 4 bases, with 14 bases sitting between them. The CDR3 spans 15 residues. The germline CDR1 and CDR2 sequences are SGHTA and FQGNSA. The CDR3 spells CASSSPSRSGNTIYF. In DNA form, the CDR3 reads TGTGCCAGCAGCTCTCCGTCCCGGTCCGGAAACACCATATATTTT.

The CDR3 sequence: CASSYFPDTEAFF. In nucleotides, the CDR3 is TGTGCCAGCAGTTACTTTCCAGACACTGAAGCTTTCTTT. The gene calls are TRBV6-2 or TRBV6-3 and TRBJ1-1; D uncertain. Trimming cost V 1 base and J 3 bases, with 6 bases left between them. Germline CDR1 reads MNHEY; CDR2 reads SVGEGT. The CDR3 sequence is 13 residues long.

This chain uses TRBV20-1 with TRBJ2-1; D is unresolved. V lost 5 bases and J 5 bases, leaving 22 bases between the germline ends. Germline-derived CDR1 and CDR2 are DFQATT and SNEGSKA (reference sequence). CDR3 length: 16 amino acids. The CDR3 here is CSAREIQTAFNNEQFF. The CDR3 coding sequence is TGCAGTGCTCGTGAGATCCAGACTGCTTTTAACAATGAGCAGTTCTTC.

This chain uses TRBV5-1 with TRBJ1-2; D remains unclear. Germline loops: CDR1 SGHRS, CDR2 YFSETQ. This CDR3 has 12 residues. Trimming cost V 3 bases and J 6 bases, with 9 bases left between them. The DNA for the CDR3 is TGCGCCAGCAGCTACCAACGGGATGGCTACACCTTC. As protein: CASSYQRDGYTF. Full variable domain (rest looked up from reference TRBV5-1 and TRBJ1-2): KAGVTQTPRYLIKTRGQQVTLSCSPISGHRSVSWYQQTPGQGLQFLFEYFSETQRNKGNFPGRFSGRQFSNSRSEMNVSTLELGDSALYLCASSYQRDGYTFGSGTRLTVV.

The chain recombines TRBV20-1 with TRBJ2-5; D might be TRBD2 (6 bases). The CDR3 runs 11 residues. Germline assignment: CDR1 DFQATT and CDR2 SNEGSKA (reference sequence). V was pared by 0 bases and J by 9 bases, with 8 bases between. The CDR3 region is CSARDKRAQYF. CDR3 DNA: TGCAGTGCTAGAGATAAGCGGGCCCAGTACTTC.

V and J are TRBV18 and TRBJ2-7; 9 bases line up with TRBD2. The V gene end was trimmed by 5 bases and the J gene end by 3 bases; junction bases not matched to a gene: 8. This CDR3 has 15 residues. The germline V gene has CDR1 KGHSH and CDR2 LQKENI. CDR3 loop: CASSAASGIDYEQYF. Written as DNA, the CDR3 is TGTGCCAGCTCAGCCGCTAGCGGGATAGACTACGAGCAGTACTTC.

In its sample, this clone was seen a few times. The chain is built from TRBV19 and TRBJ1-1; D uncertain. V lost 7 bases to trimming and J lost 0 bases, with 6 bases between them. CDR3 size: 12 residues. CDR1 and CDR2 from the germline V gene are LNHDA and SQIVND (reference sequence). CDR3 nucleotide sequence: TGTGCCAGTATTTCGGTGAACACTGAAGCTTTCTTT. It yields the protein CASISVNTEAFF.

With regard to this clone: The same CDR3 can be traced to other DNA sequences in this sample. This chain's CDR3 is CASSLGQNYGYTF. The CDR3 DNA reads TGTGCCAGCAGTTTGGGACAAAACTATGGCTACACCTTC. This chain uses TRBV12-3 or TRBV12-4 with TRBJ1-2; maybe TRBD1 (6 bases). The CDR3 sequence is 13 residues long. Trimming pared 3 bases from V and 2 bases from J, leaving 7 bases between.

This chain joins TRBV19 and TRBJ2-5, with 9 bases aligning to TRBD1. The CDR3 runs to 14 residues. Germline CDR1 is LNHDA and CDR2 is SQIVND (reference sequence). J gave up 5 bases and V 5 bases, and 6 bases lay outside the gene matches. The CDR3 DNA reads as TGTGCCAGTAGTCCGGGACAGGGCAAGGAGACCCAGTACTTC. It is translated as CASSPGQGKETQYF.

The chain uses TRBV28 and TRBJ2-4; TRBD2 might be the D (5 bases). The CDR3 is 16 residues long. CDR1 and CDR2 (germline): MDHEN, SYDVKM. Trimming cost V 1 base and J 3 bases, with 13 bases left between them. CDR3 bases: TGTGCCAGCAGTTTATTGACGTATCGGGGCAAAAACATTCAGTACTTC. Protein product: CASSLLTYRGKNIQYF. Full variable domain (remainder filled in from reference TRBV28 and TRBJ2-4): DVKVTQSSRYLVKRTGEKVFLECVQDMDHENMFWYRQDPGLGLRLIYFSYDVKMKEKGDIPEGYSVSREKKERFSLILESASTNQTSMYLCASSLLTYRGKNIQYFGAGTRLSVL.